Following are 27 T cell receptor beta chains from one sample sequenced in a study of control samples from healthy donors and cancer patients. Profiling relied on immunoSEQ multiplex PCR, and the TCRdb table lists in-frame clones only, not all of them. The sample carries about 140,000 clones, about nine tenths recorded once. The sample taken for sequencing was blood. The source of these receptors is a man between 25 and 39 years old in good health.

This clone was recorded a few times. The chain recombines TRBV21-1 with TRBJ1-5. TRBV21-1 is given as a pseudogene. The length of the CDR3 is 15 residues. The CDR3 loop is CASSKARVINQPQHF. As DNA, the CDR3 is TGTGCCAGCAGCAAAGCTCGGGTCATCAATCAGCCCCAGCATTTT.

The chain employs TRBV2 and TRBJ2-7; weak D call: TRBD2 (7 bases). CDR1 and CDR2 (germline): SNHLY, FYNNEI. CDR3 length: 15 residues. V lost 7 bases and J 1 base, leaving 17 bases between the germline ends. Here the CDR3 reads CASTGASGQSYEQYF. Written as DNA, the CDR3 is TGTGCCAGCACCGGCGCTAGCGGACAGTCCTACGAGCAGTACTTC.

As DNA, the CDR3 is TGTGCCATCAGTGATGGGGTCCCAGGGAGGAAAGAGACCCAGTACTTC. Protein product: CAISDGVPGRKETQYF. The chain recombines TRBV10-3 with TRBJ2-5; D may be TRBD2 (6 bases). Per germline, CDR1 ENHRY and CDR2 SYGVKD. This CDR3 is built from 16 residues. Trimming shortened V by 3 bases and J by 3 bases, and 17 bases separated the two germline ends.

As DNA, the CDR3 is TGTGCCAGCAGTAGGAGAAACCGGGGCACTGAAGCTTTCTTT. The encoded protein is CASSRRNRGTEAFF. V is TRBV6-2 or TRBV6-3 and J is TRBJ1-1; D is unresolved. V shed 5 bases and J shed 4 bases, with 14 bases lying between them. The CDR3 covers 14 residues. Germline assignment: CDR1 MNHEY and CDR2 SVGEGT.

The V call is TRBV12-3 or TRBV12-4, the J call TRBJ2-7, with TRBD1 identical over 7 bases. The CDR3 sequence is 13 residues long. Trimming at V came to 5 bases and at J to 2 bases, leaving 3 bases not matched to a gene. The CDR3: CASSRDSPYEQYF. CDR3 sequence (DNA): TGTGCCAGCAGTCGGGACAGCCCCTACGAGCAGTACTTC.

The chain has TRBV4-3 and TRBJ1-5; D perhaps matches TRBD1 (5 bases). Germline CDR1 reads LGHNA; CDR2 reads YSLEER. V dropped 2 bases and J dropped 4 bases, with 12 bases sitting between them. The CDR3 has 15 residues. The CDR3 nucleotides are TGCGCCAGCAGCCAAACAGGTGGGGGTAATCAGCCCCAGCATTTT. Translation gives CASSQTGGGNQPQHF.

The V and J genes are TRBV12-3 or TRBV12-4 and TRBJ2-7; TRBD1 is a possible D gene (6 bases). V shed 6 bases and J shed 5 bases, with 14 bases lying between them. There are 13 residues in the CDR3. CDR3 in amino acids: CASRMGAGHEQYF. The CDR3 bases are TGTGCCAGCAGAATGGGGGCAGGTCACGAGCAGTACTTC.

This chain uses TRBV9 with TRBJ2-5, with TRBD1 identical over 7 bases. V lost 0 bases, J lost 4 bases, and 6 bases stayed unmatched. The CDR3 extends over 15 amino acids. Germline CDR1 reads SGDLS; CDR2 reads YYNGEE. As DNA, the CDR3 is TGTGCCAGCAGCGTAGACCAGGGGGACGGAGAGACCCAGTACTTC. As protein: CASSVDQGDGETQYF.

Only a few counts were recorded for this clone. V usage is TRBV5-1 and J usage is TRBJ1-3; D unresolved. The V gene's germline CDR1 is SGHRS and CDR2 YFSETQ. V lost 0 bases and J 0 bases, leaving 13 bases between the germline ends. This CDR3 contains 17 residues. As DNA, the CDR3 is TGCGCCAGCAGCTTGGTTGGGTACAGTACCTCTGGAAACACCATATATTTT. It yields the protein CASSLVGYSTSGNTIYF.

The rearrangement links TRBV18 to TRBJ1-5; 8 bases are a match to TRBD1. Losses at the gene ends were 3 bases for V and 2 bases for J; bases not matched to a gene: 0. The CDR3 runs to 14 residues. Germline V CDR1 and CDR2: KGHSH, LQKENI. The CDR3 loop reads CASSPTGGNQPQHF. The CDR3 nucleotides are TGTGCCAGCTCACCGACAGGGGGCAATCAGCCCCAGCATTTT.

This chain links TRBV27 with TRBJ1-6; D might be TRBD1 (6 bases). The V gene's germline CDR1 is MNHEY and CDR2 SMNVEV (reference sequence). Trimming shortened V by 5 bases and J by 11 bases, and 16 bases separated the two germline ends. The CDR3 runs to 14 residues. CDR3 sequence reads: CASSSLQGGTPLHF. In nucleotides, the CDR3 is TGTGCCAGCAGTAGCTTACAGGGTGGCACACCCCTCCACTTT.

The chain has TRBV4-3 and TRBJ1-5; 8 bases are shared with TRBD1. CDR1 and CDR2 from the germline V gene are LGHNA and YSLEER. The CDR3 consists of 18 residues. After removal of 4 bases from V and 0 bases from J, the junction contained 11 bases not matched to a gene. The DNA of the CDR3 is TGCGCCAGCAGCCTAACGACAGGGGCCACTCGTAGCAATCAGCCCCAGCATTTT. Encoded protein: CASSLTTGATRSNQPQHF.

This rearrangement joins TRBV5-6 to TRBJ1-2; a possible D gene is TRBD1 (6 bases). The CDR3 totals 16 residues. Germline CDR1 is SGHDT and CDR2 is YYEEEE. The V and J ends lost 3 bases and 0 bases respectively, with 15 bases between them. The CDR3 sequence: CASSSRDKTSNYGYTF. As DNA, the CDR3 is TGTGCCAGCAGCTCCCGGGACAAAACTTCTAACTATGGCTACACCTTC.

V gene TRBV11-2 combines with J gene TRBJ2-7, with 8 nucleotides matching TRBD1. This CDR3 is 13 amino acids long. Germline values: CDR1 SGHAT, CDR2 FQNNGV. Trimming removed 6 bases from V and 6 bases from J; junction bases left unmatched: 7. CDR3 nucleotide sequence: TGTGCCAGCAGAAAGGACAGGGTCGCCGAGCAGTACTTC. Protein sequence: CASRKDRVAEQYF.

The CDR3 reads CASSLYGSGNYGYTF. As DNA, the CDR3 is TGTGCCAGCAGTTTATATGGGAGTGGTAACTATGGCTACACCTTC. This chain joins TRBV27 and TRBJ1-2; D is unclear. Germline CDR1 is MNHEY and CDR2 is SMNVEV (reference sequence). The CDR3 sequence is 15 residues long. V lost 1 base, J lost 1 base, and 10 bases lay in between.

The J gene is TRBJ2-3, the V gene TRBV9, with 10 bases fitting TRBD2. CDR3 length equals 17 residues. Germline trimming cut 0 bases from V and 2 bases from J; bases unmatched to any gene: 6. Germline loops: CDR1 SGDLS, CDR2 YYNGEE. The CDR3 nucleotides are TGTGCCAGCAGCGTAGGAAGAACTAGCGGGGTCACAGATACGCAGTATTTT. This translates into CASSVGRTSGVTDTQYF.

CDR3 nucleotide sequence: TGTGCCAGCAGCCAAGATCCTCTTGGGACGGTTGAGACCCAGTACTTC. Its protein product is CASSQDPLGTVETQYF. The chain has TRBV14 and TRBJ2-5; D possibly uses TRBD1 or TRBD2 (5 bases each). The CDR3 has 16 amino acids. Germline V CDR1 and CDR2: SGHDN, FVKESK. V lost 0 bases and J 5 bases, leaving 16 bases between the germline ends.

J is TRBJ1-1 and V is TRBV7-3; no reliable D call. V was shortened by 5 bases and J by 1 base, with 11 bases between the two germline ends. The germline gives CDR1 SGHTA, CDR2 FQGTGA. This CDR3 has 14 amino acids. The DNA for the CDR3 is TGTGCCAGCAGCCCCAGGTCCGGGAACACTGAAGCTTTCTTT. Encoded protein: CASSPRSGNTEAFF.

The chain is built from TRBV24-1 and TRBJ1-5; 8 bases align to TRBD1. V lost 5 bases, J lost 11 bases, and 10 bases stayed unmatched. The V gene's germline CDR1 is KGHDR and CDR2 SFDVKD. The CDR3 covers 14 residues. The CDR3 nucleotides read TGTGCCACCAGTGCGGGACAGGTAGGATCAGCCCAGCATTTT. Translating gives CATSAGQVGSAQHF.

The V and J genes are TRBV29-1 and TRBJ2-3, with D maybe TRBD2 (7 bases). The CDR3 runs 14 residues. Trimming pared 8 bases from V and 3 bases from J, leaving 18 bases between. Germline V gene data show CDR1 as SQVTM and CDR2 as ANQGSEA. The CDR3 sequence is CSSRGASATDTQYF. Here the CDR3 DNA reads TGCAGCTCCCGGGGGGCTAGCGCAACAGATACGCAGTATTTT.

The J gene is TRBJ1-1, the V gene TRBV7-8; D might be TRBD1 (5 bases). V lost 4 bases and J lost 0, with 9 bases in between. The CDR3 consists of 14 residues. Germline V CDR1 and CDR2: SGHVS, FQNEAQ. Here the CDR3 reads CASSWGNMNTEAFF. For the CDR3, the DNA is TGTGCCAGCAGCTGGGGCAACATGAACACTGAAGCTTTCTTT.

Here the CDR3 reads CASSEVVRAGYTF. For the CDR3, the DNA is TGTGCCAGCAGTGAGGTGGTCAGGGCTGGCTACACCTTC. This chain uses TRBV6-1 with TRBJ1-2, with D maybe TRBD1 (5 bases). V was pared by 3 bases and J by 7 bases, with 12 bases between. CDR3 size: 13 residues. From germline, CDR1 is MNHNS and CDR2 SASEGT.

The chain carries TRBV24-1 and TRBJ2-2; no firm D call. This CDR3 spans 13 amino acids. The V end lost 6 bases, the J end lost 4 bases, and 8 bases lay between the germline ends. The germline V gene has CDR1 KGHDR and CDR2 SFDVKD. CDR3 loop: CATSKEFTGELFF. The CDR3 DNA is TGTGCCACCAGTAAGGAGTTCACCGGGGAGCTGTTTTTT.

Turning to this clone: The sample carries other DNA sequences with the same CDR3. The genes are TRBV7-2 and TRBJ2-7; the match to TRBD2 covers 7 bases. The germline V gene encodes CDR1 SGHTA and CDR2 FQGNSA. This CDR3 has 15 amino acids. V shed 1 base and J 1 base; nucleotides not matched to a gene: 4. As DNA, the CDR3 is TGTGCCAGCAGCTTAGACGGCGGGGGTTCCTACGAGCAGTACTTC. It yields the protein CASSLDGGGSYEQYF.

The chain combines TRBV7-2 with TRBJ1-1; D call uncertain. The CDR3 contains 19 residues. Between the trimmed V and J ends, which lost 5 bases and 3 bases, there was a span of 28 bases. The germline CDR1 and CDR2 sequences are SGHTA and FQGNSA. CDR3 in DNA: TGTGCCAGCAGCCTAGAATCGGCCCCGTGGATGGCGTCGGACACTGAAGCTTTCTTT. It yields the protein CASSLESAPWMASDTEAFF.

The chain uses TRBV19 and TRBJ2-4; possibly TRBD2 for D (5 bases). Germline CDR1 and CDR2: LNHDA and SQIVND (reference sequence). The germline V and J ends were trimmed by 7 bases and 0 bases, with 7 bases remaining between them. The CDR3 extends over 13 amino acids. The CDR3 DNA reads as TGTGCCAGTACGGCGGGAGCCAAAAACATTCAGTACTTC. The encoded protein is CASTAGAKNIQYF.

J is TRBJ2-7 and V is TRBV5-1; D perhaps matches TRBD2 (5 bases). The V end lost 0 bases, the J end lost 5 bases, and 21 bases lay between the germline ends. Germline CDR1 is SGHRS and CDR2 is YFSETQ. The CDR3 runs 17 residues. For the CDR3, the DNA is TGCGCCAGCAGCTTGGGACTACTGTTGGGTGGCCCGGACGAGCAGTACTTC. This sequence encodes CASSLGLLLGGPDEQYF.